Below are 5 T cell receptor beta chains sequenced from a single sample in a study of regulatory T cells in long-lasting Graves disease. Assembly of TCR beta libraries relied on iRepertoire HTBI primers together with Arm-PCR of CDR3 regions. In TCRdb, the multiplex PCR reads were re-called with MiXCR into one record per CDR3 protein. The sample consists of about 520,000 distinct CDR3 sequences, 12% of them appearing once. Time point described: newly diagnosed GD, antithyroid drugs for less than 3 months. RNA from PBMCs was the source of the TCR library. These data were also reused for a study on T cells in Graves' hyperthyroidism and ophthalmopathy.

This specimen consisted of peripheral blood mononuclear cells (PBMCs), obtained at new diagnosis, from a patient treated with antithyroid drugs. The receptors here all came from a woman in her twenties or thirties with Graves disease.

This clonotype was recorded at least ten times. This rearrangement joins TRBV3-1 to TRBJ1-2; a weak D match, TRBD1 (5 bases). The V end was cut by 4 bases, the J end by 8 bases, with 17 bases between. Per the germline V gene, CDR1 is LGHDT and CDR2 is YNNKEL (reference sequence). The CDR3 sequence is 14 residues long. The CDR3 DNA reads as TGTGCCAGCAGCCCGTTGACAGTTGGCGAGGGCTACACCTTC. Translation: CASSPLTVGEGYTF.

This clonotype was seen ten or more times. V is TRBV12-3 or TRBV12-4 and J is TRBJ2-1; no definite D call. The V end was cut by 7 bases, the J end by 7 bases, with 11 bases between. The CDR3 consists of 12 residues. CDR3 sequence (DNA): TGTGCCAGCACTCTCCTTCGGAATGAGCAGTTCTTC. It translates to CASTLLRNEQFF.

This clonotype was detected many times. Here the CDR3 reads CASSFRQGHGELFF. The CDR3 nucleotides are TGTGCCAGCAGTTTTCGACAGGGCCACGGGGAGCTGTTTTTT. This chain uses TRBV12-3 or TRBV12-4 with TRBJ2-2; 7 positions agree with TRBD1. Germline trimming cut 3 bases from V and 7 bases from J; bases unmatched to any gene: 5. There are 14 residues in the CDR3.

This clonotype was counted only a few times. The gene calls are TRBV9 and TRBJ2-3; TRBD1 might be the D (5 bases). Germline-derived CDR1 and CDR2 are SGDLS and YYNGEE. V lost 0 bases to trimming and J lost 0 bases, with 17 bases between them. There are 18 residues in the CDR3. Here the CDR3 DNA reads TGTGCCAGCAGCGTAGCAGACAGACCGAACCATAGCACAGATACGCAGTATTTT. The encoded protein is CASSVADRPNHSTDTQYF. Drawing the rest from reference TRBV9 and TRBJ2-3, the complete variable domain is DSGVTQTPKHLITATGQRVTLRCSPRSGDLSVYWYQQSLDQGLQFLIQYYNGEERAKGNILERFSAQQFPDLHSELNLSSLELGDSALYFCASSVADRPNHSTDTQYFGPGTRLTVL.

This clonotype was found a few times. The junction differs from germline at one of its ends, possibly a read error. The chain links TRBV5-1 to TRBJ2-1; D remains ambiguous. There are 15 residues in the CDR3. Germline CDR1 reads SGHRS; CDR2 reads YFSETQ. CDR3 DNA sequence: TGCGCCAGCAGCTTGGTTCCCTACCAAAGGGATGAGCAATTCTTC. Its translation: CASSLVPYQRDEQFF. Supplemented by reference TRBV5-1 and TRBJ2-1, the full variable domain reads KAGVTQTPRYLIKTRGQQVTLSCSPISGHRSVSWYQQTPGQGLQFLFEYFSETQRNKGNFPGRFSGRQFSNSRSEMNVSTLELGDSALYLCASSLVPYQRDEQFFGPGTRLTVL.